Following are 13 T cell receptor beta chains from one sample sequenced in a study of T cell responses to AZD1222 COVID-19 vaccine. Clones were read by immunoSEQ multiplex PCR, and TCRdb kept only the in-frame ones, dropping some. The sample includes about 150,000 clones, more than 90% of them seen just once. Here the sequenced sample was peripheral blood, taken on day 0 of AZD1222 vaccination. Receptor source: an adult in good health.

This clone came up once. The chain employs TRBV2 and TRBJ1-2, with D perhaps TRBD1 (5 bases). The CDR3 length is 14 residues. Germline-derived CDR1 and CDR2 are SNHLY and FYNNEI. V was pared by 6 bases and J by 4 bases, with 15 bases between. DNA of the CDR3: TGTGCCAGCAGGGAAAATGGGGGATCCTATGGCTACACCTTC. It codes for CASRENGGSYGYTF.

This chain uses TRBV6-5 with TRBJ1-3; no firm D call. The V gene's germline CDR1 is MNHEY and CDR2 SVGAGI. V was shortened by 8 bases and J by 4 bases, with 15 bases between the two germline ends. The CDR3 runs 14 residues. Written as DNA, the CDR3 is TGTGCCAGCTCCGCTGGATCCATGGGAAACACCATATATTTT. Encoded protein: CASSAGSMGNTIYF.

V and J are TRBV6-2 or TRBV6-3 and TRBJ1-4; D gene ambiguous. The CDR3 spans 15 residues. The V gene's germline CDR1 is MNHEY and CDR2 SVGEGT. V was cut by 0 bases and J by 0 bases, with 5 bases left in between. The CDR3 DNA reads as TGTGCCAGCAGTTACTCAGTCGCAACTAATGAAAAACTGTTTTTT. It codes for CASSYSVATNEKLFF.

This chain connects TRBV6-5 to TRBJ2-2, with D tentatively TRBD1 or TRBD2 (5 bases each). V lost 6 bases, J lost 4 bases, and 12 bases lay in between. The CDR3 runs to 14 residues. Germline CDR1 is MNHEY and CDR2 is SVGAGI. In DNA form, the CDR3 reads TGTGCCAGCAGATCGGGACCAGTCACCGGGGAGCTGTTTTTT. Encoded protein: CASRSGPVTGELFF.

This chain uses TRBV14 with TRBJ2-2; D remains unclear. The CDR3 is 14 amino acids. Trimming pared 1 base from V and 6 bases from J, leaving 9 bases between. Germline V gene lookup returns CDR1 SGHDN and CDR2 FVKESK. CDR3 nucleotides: TGTGCCAGCAGCCAAGCTCCGTGGTCCGGGGAGCTGTTTTTT. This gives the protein CASSQAPWSGELFF.

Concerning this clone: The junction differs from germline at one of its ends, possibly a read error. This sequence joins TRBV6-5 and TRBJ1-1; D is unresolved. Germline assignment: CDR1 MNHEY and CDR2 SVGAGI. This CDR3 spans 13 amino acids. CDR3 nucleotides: TGTGCCAGCAGTTCGGGTCTTCTGACCCATCGCCAATTT. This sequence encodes CASSSGLLTHRQF.

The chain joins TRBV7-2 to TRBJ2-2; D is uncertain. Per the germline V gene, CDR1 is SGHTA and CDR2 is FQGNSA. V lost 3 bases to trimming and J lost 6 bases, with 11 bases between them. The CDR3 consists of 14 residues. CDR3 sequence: CASSFSHGPGELFF. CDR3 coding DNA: TGTGCCAGCAGCTTTTCACACGGGCCCGGGGAGCTGTTTTTT.

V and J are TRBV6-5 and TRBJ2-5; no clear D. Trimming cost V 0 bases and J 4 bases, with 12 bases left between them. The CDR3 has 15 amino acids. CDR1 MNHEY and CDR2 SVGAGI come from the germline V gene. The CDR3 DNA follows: TGTGCCAGCAGTTACTCGGGCCACACACGAGAGACCCAGTACTTC. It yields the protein CASSYSGHTRETQYF.

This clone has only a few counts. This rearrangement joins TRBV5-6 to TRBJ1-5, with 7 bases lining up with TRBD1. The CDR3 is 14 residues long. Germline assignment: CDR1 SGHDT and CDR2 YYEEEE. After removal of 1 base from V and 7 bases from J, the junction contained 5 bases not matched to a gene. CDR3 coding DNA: TGTGCCAGCAGCTTGTCTGACAGGGAACAGCCCCAGCATTTT. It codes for CASSLSDREQPQHF.

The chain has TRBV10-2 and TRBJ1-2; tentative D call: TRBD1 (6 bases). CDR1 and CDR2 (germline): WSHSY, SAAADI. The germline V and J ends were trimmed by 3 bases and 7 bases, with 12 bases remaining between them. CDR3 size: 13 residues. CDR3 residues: CASSEQGLGGYTF. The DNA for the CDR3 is TGCGCCAGCAGTGAACAGGGACTGGGTGGCTACACCTTC.

CDR3 loop: CASSLGLNTEAFF. In DNA form, the CDR3 reads TGCGCCAGCAGCCTCGGACTGAACACTGAAGCTTTCTTT. The rearrangement joins TRBV4-1 to TRBJ1-1; D gene unclear. CDR1 MGHRA and CDR2 YSYEKL come from the germline V gene. V lost 4 bases and J lost 0, with 6 bases in between. This CDR3 region has 13 residues.

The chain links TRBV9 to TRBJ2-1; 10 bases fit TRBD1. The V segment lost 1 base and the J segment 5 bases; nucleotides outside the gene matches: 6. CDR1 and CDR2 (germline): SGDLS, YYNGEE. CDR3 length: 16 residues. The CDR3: CASSVLGTGDNNEQFF. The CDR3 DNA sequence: TGTGCCAGCAGCGTACTCGGGACAGGGGATAACAATGAGCAGTTCTTC.

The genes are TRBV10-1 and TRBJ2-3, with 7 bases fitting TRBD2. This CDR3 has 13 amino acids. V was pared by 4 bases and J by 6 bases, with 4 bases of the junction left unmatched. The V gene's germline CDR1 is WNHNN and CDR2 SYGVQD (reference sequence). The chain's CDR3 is CASSARRGDTQYF. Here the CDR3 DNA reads TGCGCCAGCAGTGCACGGCGGGGGGATACGCAGTATTTT.